This is a list of T cell receptor beta chains from one sample in a study of control samples from healthy donors and cancer patients. TCRdb keeps only in-frame clones here, not all; method: immunoSEQ multiplex PCR. Of 45,000 to 60,000 clones listed, about 93% were seen once; the top ten hold 3.5% to 4%. Sequencing input: blood. Receptors were obtained from a man aged 25-45 years in good health. The CDR3 runs from the conserved cysteine through the conserved F or W. D genes are given only for firm matches. Expanded clones are given a class, and other clones once, few, many or no size at all.

>.|TRBV24-1|TRBJ2-3|.
CATSDYVGVTDTQYF
TGTGCCACCAGTGATTATGTCGGTGTCACAGATACGCAGTATTTT
>.|TRBV6-2/TRBV6-3|TRBJ1-5|.
CASSGRASARWPQHF
TGTGCCAGCAGTGGGCGGGCTAGCGCTCGGTGGCCCCAGCATTTT
>.|TRBV29-1|TRBJ2-3|.
CSVGNRPRSSTDTQYF
TGCAGCGTTGGTAACAGGCCCCGATCTAGCACAGATACGCAGTATTTT
>.|TRBV20-1|TRBJ1-1|.
CSAKRGTEAFF
TGCAGTGCTAAGCGGGGCACTGAAGCTTTCTTT
>few|TRBV21-1|TRBJ1-1|.
CASSKGRTPPRGTEAFF
TGTGCCAGCAGCAAAGGTAGAACCCCTCCTCGGGGCACTGAAGCTTTCTTT
>once|TRBV30|TRBJ1-1|.
CAWKGTFYTEAFF
TGTGCCTGGAAGGGCACTTTCTACACTGAAGCTTTCTTT
>.|TRBV5-1|TRBJ2-3|.
CASGRDLTYTDTQYF
TGCGCCAGCGGAAGGGACCTCACATACACAGATACGCAGTATTTT
>.|TRBV28|TRBJ2-1|.
CASSLSKNEQFF
TGTGCCAGCAGTTTATCTAAAAATGAGCAGTTCTTC
>.|TRBV6-5|TRBJ1-6|.
CASSYPGDSPLHF
TGTGCCAGCAGTTACCCTGGCGATTCACCCCTCCACTTT
>.|TRBV14|TRBJ1-1|TRBD1
CASSQDNRGTNAFF
TGTGCCAGCAGCCAGGATAACAGGGGGACGAACGCTTTCTTT
>.|TRBV4-1|TRBJ1-2|TRBD1
CASSPGTGRSLYGYTF
TGCGCCAGCAGCCCGGGGACAGGGAGAAGCCTTTATGGCTACACCTTC
>.|TRBV11-2|TRBJ1-1|.
CASTLGWKNTEAFF
TGTGCCAGCACCCTAGGGTGGAAGAACACTGAAGCTTTCTTT
>.|TRBV6-2/TRBV6-3|TRBJ2-1|.
CASSYFRGNEQFF
TGTGCCAGCAGTTATTTCAGGGGTAATGAGCAGTTCTTC
>.|TRBV25-1|TRBJ1-2|TRBD1
CASSEYDRDGYTF
TGTGCCAGCAGTGAATATGACAGGGATGGCTACACCTTC
>.|TRBV19|TRBJ2-2|TRBD1
CASSINRGITGELFF
TGTGCCAGTAGTATAAACAGGGGGATTACCGGGGAGCTGTTTTTT
>.|TRBV18|TRBJ2-6|.
CASSPLTGGPSGANVLTF
TGTGCCAGCTCACCACTAACAGGTGGTCCCTCTGGGGCCAACGTCCTGACTTTC
>.|TRBV11-2|TRBJ1-2|.
CASRGQGLGSGYGYTF
TGTGCCAGTCGGGGGCAGGGGCTGGGTAGTGGCTATGGCTACACCTTC
>.|TRBV9|TRBJ1-1|TRBD1
CASSGRQGFTEAFF
TGTGCCAGCAGCGGCCGACAGGGCTTCACTGAAGCTTTCTTT
>.|TRBV7-3|TRBJ2-1|TRBD1
CASSQSGQNNEQFF
TGTGCCAGCAGCCAATCGGGACAGAACAATGAGCAGTTCTTC
>.|TRBV7-3|TRBJ1-1|.
CASSYSGNTEAFF
TGTGCCAGCAGCTACTCAGGGAACACTGAAGCTTTCTTT
>.|TRBV29-1|TRBJ2-3|.
CSVARESDTQYF
TGCAGCGTTGCTAGAGAGTCGGATACGCAGTATTTT
>.|TRBV6-7|TRBJ2-2|.
CASRARRGSKSGELFF
TGTGCCAGCAGGGCTAGACGGGGAAGTAAGTCCGGGGAGCTGTTTTTT
>few|TRBV10-1|TRBJ2-2|.
CASSESVAGELFF
TGCGCCAGCAGTGAGTCAGTGGCCGGGGAGCTGTTTTTT
>.|TRBV29-1|TRBJ1-1|.
CSVMAQPLGQAAFF
TGCAGCGTTATGGCTCAGCCCCTTGGGCAGGCAGCTTTCTTT
>.|TRBV5-1|TRBJ1-1|.
CASSLGSGVEEAFF
TGCGCCAGCAGCTTGGGGTCCGGGGTCGAGGAAGCTTTCTTT
>.|TRBV9|TRBJ1-5|.
CASSASSDSNQPQHF
TGTGCCAGCAGCGCCTCTTCGGACAGCAATCAGCCCCAGCATTTT
>.|TRBV11-2|TRBJ2-1|TRBD2
CASSLGTSGSYEQFF
TGTGCCAGCAGCTTAGGGACTAGCGGGAGCTATGAGCAGTTCTTC
>.|TRBV21-1|TRBJ1-2|.
CASSILWGTAHYYGYTF
TGTGCCAGCAGCATCCTCTGGGGGACAGCTCACTACTATGGCTACACCTTC
>.|TRBV25-1|TRBJ1-1|.
CASFGLMNTEAFF
TGTGCCAGCTTCGGGTTAATGAACACTGAAGCTTTCTTT
>.|TRBV28|TRBJ2-1|.
CASSPLSGHYNEQFF
TGTGCCAGCAGTCCTCTGAGCGGGCACTACAATGAGCAGTTCTTC
>.|TRBV12-3/TRBV12-4|TRBJ1-2|.
CASNADSHYGYTF
TGTGCCAGCAACGCTGACAGTCACTATGGCTACACCTTC
>.|TRBV29-1|TRBJ2-1|TRBD2
CSVPPTSGSYNEQFF
TGCAGCGTTCCGCCGACTAGCGGGTCCTACAATGAGCAGTTCTTC